A single sample gave rise to the 32 T cell receptor beta chains below, sequenced in a study of human T cells and chemical hapten exposure. Each CDR3 protein gets one entry after TCRdb re-called the RACE reads with MiXCR. The top ten hold 1.5% to 1.7% of the sample, which has more than 75,000 distinct CDR3 sequences, 7% to 9% seen once. Regarding time point: healthy volunteer bleed at 6 weeks. Whole blood, unfractionated, served as the material for total RNA extraction. Sample: whole blood. Receptor source: a male donor in good health. Some clones in this sample may be carry-over from other donors' samples.

This clonotype was seen more than once but under ten times. The chain is built from TRBV20-1 and TRBJ2-1; TRBD2 matches at 12 bases. Germline V gene data show CDR1 as DFQATT and CDR2 as SNEGSKA (reference sequence). The CDR3 runs to 14 residues. Unmatched junction bases numbered 0, after V lost 3 bases and J lost 3 bases. This chain's CDR3 is CSARTSGGYNEQFF. CDR3 DNA sequence: TGCAGTGCTAGGACTAGCGGGGGCTACAATGAGCAGTTCTTC.

On this clonotype: Sequence at one end of the junction differs from germline and may be a read error. V gene TRBV7-9 combines with J gene TRBJ2-1; 12 nucleotides agree with TRBD1. Germline loops: CDR1 SEHNR, CDR2 FQNEAQ (reference sequence). The length of the CDR3 is 11 residues. DNA for the CDR3: TGTGCCAGCAGTGGGACAGGGGGCGGTCTCTTC. This translates into CASSGTGGGLF.

The table lists this clonotype with a few counts. Here the CDR3 DNA reads TGTGCCAGCTCAACGACTAGCACAGATACGCAGTATTTT. This gives the protein CASSTTSTDTQYF. J is TRBJ2-3 and V is TRBV18; no reliable D call. Germline V gene data show CDR1 as KGHSH and CDR2 as LQKENI. V was shortened by 5 bases and J by 0 bases, with 6 bases between the two germline ends. The CDR3 consists of 13 residues.

This clonotype was found many times. This chain joins TRBV20-1 and TRBJ2-1, with D possibly being TRBD2 (5 bases). Germline CDR1 reads DFQATT; CDR2 reads SNEGSKA (reference sequence). The V gene lost 3 bases and the J gene lost 3 bases, with 18 bases spanning the gap. There are 16 residues in the CDR3. As DNA, the CDR3 is TGCAGTGCTAGTGGCGGGTACTCCTGGGGCTACAATGAGCAGTTCTTC. It encodes CSASGGYSWGYNEQFF.

This chain links TRBV7-9 with TRBJ1-5; the D gene is possibly TRBD1 (6 bases). Between the trimmed V and J ends, which lost 6 bases and 0 bases, there was a span of 9 bases. Germline loops: CDR1 SEHNR, CDR2 FQNEAQ (reference sequence). This CDR3 is built from 14 residues. In nucleotides, the CDR3 is TGTGCCAGCAGTCGGACAGATAGCAATCAGCCCCAGCATTTT. Its translation is CASSRTDSNQPQHF.

This clonotype showed up just a few times. The chain is built from TRBV9 and TRBJ1-2; D unclear. Trimming took 0 bases from V and 1 from J, leaving 13 bases between them. Per germline, CDR1 SGDLS and CDR2 YYNGEE. The length of the CDR3 is 16 residues. The CDR3 sequence is CASSVASTALNYGYTF. In nucleotides, the CDR3 is TGTGCCAGCAGCGTAGCCTCCACAGCCCTTAACTATGGCTACACCTTC.

This clonotype was counted at least ten times. The J gene is TRBJ1-1, the V gene TRBV12-3 or TRBV12-4; TRBD1 agrees at 8 bases. V was clipped by 3 bases and J by 3 bases; unmatched bases: 0. The CDR3 length is 13 residues. The CDR3 spells CASSLDRDTEAFF. CDR3 nucleotides: TGTGCCAGCAGTTTGGACAGGGACACTGAAGCTTTCTTT.

The chain carries TRBV29-1 and TRBJ2-1; 7 bases align to TRBD2. The J segment lost 7 bases and the V segment lost 4 bases, leaving 1 base of the junction unmatched. This CDR3 spans 11 amino acids. Germline V CDR1 and CDR2: SQVTM, ANQGSEA. The CDR3 DNA reads as TGCAGCGTTGGACTAGCTAATGAGCAGTTCTTC. Protein: CSVGLANEQFF.

The sample holds a few counts of this clonotype. The chain combines TRBV6-6 with TRBJ1-5; D is unresolved. V lost 8 bases and J 0 bases, leaving 8 bases between the germline ends. This CDR3 is built from 13 residues. Germline loops: CDR1 MNHNY, CDR2 SVGAGI (reference sequence). The CDR3 loop is CASGPSSNQPQHF. The CDR3 nucleotides are TGTGCCAGCGGACCGTCTAGCAATCAGCCCCAGCATTTT.

This clonotype was seen many times. The chain carries TRBV4-3 and TRBJ2-2; the match to TRBD2 covers 14 bases. This CDR3 comprises 19 residues. CDR1 is LGHNA, CDR2 YSLEER, per germline. Germline trimming cut 2 bases from V and 2 bases from J; bases unmatched to any gene: 7. The CDR3 DNA sequence: TGCGCCAGCAGCCAAACTCCCGGGACTAGCGGGGGAAACACCGGGGAGCTGTTTTTT. This sequence encodes CASSQTPGTSGGNTGELFF.

There are many counts of this clonotype. The chain carries TRBV29-1 and TRBJ2-7; possibly TRBD1 for D (7 bases). The CDR3 contains 12 residues. Germline CDR1 reads SQVTM; CDR2 reads ANQGSEA. With 5 bases removed from V and 5 bases from J, the gap between germline ends came to 13 bases. CDR3 DNA sequence: TGCAGCGTTAGTCCCAGGGGGGACGAGCAGTACTTC. Its translation is CSVSPRGDEQYF.

In this sample, this clonotype turned up a few times. This chain uses TRBV15 with TRBJ1-5; D may be TRBD1 (6 bases). This CDR3 is built from 16 residues. V was clipped by 0 bases and J by 7 bases, with 16 bases between them. CDR1 is LNHNV, CDR2 YYDKDF, per germline (reference sequence). The CDR3 region has the DNA TGTGCCACCAGCAGAGATTTGGCCGGGGGCAGGCAGCCCCAGCATTTT. It is translated as CATSRDLAGGRQPQHF.

The sample holds a few counts of this clonotype. The chain recombines TRBV10-1 with TRBJ2-5, with 10 bases aligning to TRBD1. The V gene's germline CDR1 is WNHNN and CDR2 SYGVQD (reference sequence). Trimming cost V 3 bases and J 5 bases; bases outside gene matches: 3. This CDR3 has 14 residues. The DNA for the CDR3 is TGCGCCAGCAGTGATGGACAGGGGGTCGAGACCCAGTACTTC. Translation gives CASSDGQGVETQYF.

This chain joins TRBV5-1 and TRBJ2-1; 9 bases align to TRBD2. CDR3 length: 15 residues. Germline V lookup: CDR1 SGHRS, CDR2 YFSETQ. Unmatched junction bases numbered 6, after V lost 5 bases and J lost 3 bases. The CDR3 bases are TGCGCCAGCAGGACCGGGACTAGCAGCTACAATGAGCAGTTCTTC. As protein: CASRTGTSSYNEQFF. Using reference TRBV5-1 and TRBJ2-1 for the parts outside the CDR3, the full variable domain is KAGVTQTPRYLIKTRGQQVTLSCSPISGHRSVSWYQQTPGQGLQFLFEYFSETQRNKGNFPGRFSGRQFSNSRSEMNVSTLELGDSALYLCASRTGTSSYNEQFFGPGTRLTVL.

This chain joins TRBV4-2 and TRBJ1-6; 8 bases line up with TRBD1. The CDR3 has 15 residues. V shed 4 bases and J 9 bases; nucleotides not matched to a gene: 8. Germline V lookup: CDR1 LGHNA, CDR2 YNFKEQ. CDR3 DNA: TGTGCCAGCAGCCTTTTCAGGGGGCTTAGTTCACCCCTCCACTTT. This translates into CASSLFRGLSSPLHF.

Note on this clonotype: One end of the junction fails to match germline, which may point to a read error. The V call is TRBV20-1, the J call TRBJ2-7; 8 bases map to TRBD1. The CDR3 is 16 amino acids. The V gene's germline CDR1 is DFQATT and CDR2 SNEGSKA (reference sequence). CDR3 bases: TGCAGTGCAAGAGGCCTCCTGGACAGGGTATCCTACGAGCAGTACTTC. Residues: CSARGLLDRVSYEQYF.

This clonotype was detected only a few times. This rearrangement joins TRBV6-2 or TRBV6-3 to TRBJ1-5, with TRBD1 matching over 10 bases. J lost 7 bases, V lost 6 bases, and 12 bases had no gene match. In germline, CDR1 is MNHEY, CDR2 SVGEGT. The CDR3 loop spans 16 amino acids. The CDR3 DNA sequence: TGTGCCAGCAGGGCTCCGGGACAGGGGTCGGGACAGCCCCAGCATTTT. It encodes CASRAPGQGSGQPQHF.

This chain joins TRBV27 and TRBJ1-2; D is possibly TRBD1 (6 bases). Germline V CDR1 and CDR2: MNHEY, SMNVEV (reference sequence). CDR3 size: 15 residues. The V gene lost 3 bases and the J gene lost 6 bases, with 17 bases spanning the gap. Here the CDR3 reads CASSFGAGAGDGYTF. CDR3 bases: TGTGCCAGCAGTTTCGGTGCGGGGGCGGGAGATGGCTACACCTTC.

V is TRBV3-1 and J is TRBJ2-7, with 7 bases that match TRBD2. J gave up 4 bases and V 0 bases, and 6 bases lay outside the gene matches. This CDR3 contains 15 residues. Germline CDR1 and CDR2: LGHDT and YNNKEL (reference sequence). The CDR3 nucleotides are TGTGCCAGCAGCCAAGAGTCCGCGGGAGCGTACGAGCAGTACTTC. Residues: CASSQESAGAYEQYF.

This clonotype was detected only a few times. The genes are TRBV20-1 and TRBJ2-3; D unresolved. The length of the CDR3 is 13 residues. V was trimmed by 7 bases and J by 0 bases, leaving 11 bases between them. CDR1 DFQATT and CDR2 SNEGSKA come from the germline V gene (reference sequence). For the CDR3, the DNA is TGCAGTGTAAAGGGTACTAGCACAGATACGCAGTATTTT. Protein sequence: CSVKGTSTDTQYF.

This clonotype was counted a few times. The chain carries TRBV7-9 and TRBJ1-4, with D possibly being TRBD1 (5 bases). Germline V gene sequence: CDR1 SEHNR, CDR2 FQNEAQ (reference sequence). The CDR3 spans 17 residues. Between the trimmed V and J ends, which lost 1 base and 4 bases, there was a span of 16 bases. The CDR3 here is CASSLGRDGGFNEKLFF. In nucleotides, the CDR3 is TGTGCCAGCAGCTTAGGCCGGGACGGCGGATTTAATGAAAAACTGTTTTTT.

The rearrangement uses TRBV7-2 and TRBJ2-3, with TRBD1 identical over 8 bases. The germline gives CDR1 SGHTA, CDR2 FQGNSA. This CDR3 has 16 amino acids. With 4 bases clipped from V and 4 bases from J, the junction kept 10 bases outside the gene matches. This CDR3 reads CASSWDRFLVADTQYF. The DNA of the CDR3 is TGTGCCAGCAGCTGGGACAGGTTCCTTGTAGCAGATACGCAGTATTTT.

This clonotype was seen many times. This chain connects TRBV10-3 to TRBJ2-6, with 10 bases identical to TRBD1. CDR3 length: 19 residues. CDR1 is ENHRY and CDR2 is SYGVKD in the germline V gene. V lost 6 bases to trimming and J lost 0 bases; unmatched junction nucleotides: 11. CDR3 DNA: TGTGCCATCAGCGTACCGGGACAGGGGCCGAGCTCTGGGGCCAACGTCCTGACTTTC. It translates to CAISVPGQGPSSGANVLTF.

This clonotype was counted many times. The chain's CDR3 is CASSQTGAQTNEKLFF. CDR3 in DNA: TGTGCCAGCAGCCAGACAGGGGCGCAGACTAATGAAAAACTGTTTTTT. The rearrangement uses TRBV11-2 and TRBJ1-4, with 8 bases that match TRBD1. This CDR3 has 16 amino acids. With 5 bases clipped from V and 2 bases from J, the junction kept 7 bases outside the gene matches. CDR1 and CDR2 (germline): SGHAT, FQNNGV. Full variable domain (missing parts from reference TRBV11-2 and TRBJ1-4): EAGVAQSPRYKIIEKRQSVAFWCNPISGHATLYWYQQILGQGPKLLIQFQNNGVVDDSQLPKDRFSAERLKGVDSTLKIQPAKLEDSAVYLCASSQTGAQTNEKLFFGSGTQLSVL.

This clonotype was counted a few times. The chain uses TRBV11-2 and TRBJ1-1; D remains unclear. Germline CDR1 and CDR2: SGHAT and FQNNGV. V was cut by 7 bases and J by 2 bases, with 14 bases left in between. The CDR3 is made up of 14 amino acids. The CDR3 DNA is TGTGCCAGCATTCAGCGCGCGGGAAACACTGAAGCTTTCTTT. Protein: CASIQRAGNTEAFF.

There are many counts of this clonotype. The chain joins TRBV10-3 to TRBJ2-1; TRBD2 agrees at 10 bases. With V trimmed by 10 bases and J by 8 bases, 8 bases remained unmatched. CDR1 and CDR2 (germline): ENHRY, SYGVKD. The CDR3 covers 13 residues. The CDR3 reads CATLAGVDDEQFF. CDR3 DNA sequence: TGTGCCACTCTAGCGGGAGTAGACGATGAGCAGTTCTTC.

This clonotype was found a few times. The chain employs TRBV11-2 and TRBJ2-1, with 9 bases fitting TRBD1. Unmatched junction bases numbered 6, after V lost 1 base and J lost 8 bases. The germline gives CDR1 SGHAT, CDR2 FQNNGV. This CDR3 region has 15 residues. CDR3 amino acids: CASSLGQGVRDEQFF. The CDR3 bases are TGTGCCAGCAGCTTAGGACAGGGGGTAAGGGATGAGCAGTTCTTC.

This clonotype appeared a few times. The chain's CDR3 is CASSRQGTYYEQYF. The CDR3 bases are TGTGCCAGCAGCCGACAAGGCACGTACTACGAGCAGTACTTC. The gene calls are TRBV11-2 and TRBJ2-7; D is unclear. Deletions cut 5 bases from V and 3 bases from J, with 14 bases between. The germline V gene has CDR1 SGHAT and CDR2 FQNNGV. The length of the CDR3 is 14 residues.

The V call is TRBV7-9, the J call TRBJ2-7; 8 bases map to TRBD1. Germline V lookup: CDR1 SEHNR, CDR2 FQNEAQ (reference sequence). Trimming took 5 bases from V and 3 from J; bases not matched to a gene: 6. This CDR3 contains 14 residues. CDR3 amino acids: CASSHPDRDYEQYF. CDR3 nucleotides: TGTGCCAGCAGCCACCCGGACAGGGACTACGAGCAGTACTTC.

This clonotype came up a few times. The chain combines TRBV3-1 with TRBJ1-1; a possible D gene is TRBD1 (5 bases). Germline-derived CDR1 and CDR2 are LGHDT and YNNKEL (reference sequence). The CDR3 spans 16 residues. V was clipped by 1 base and J by 3 bases, with 15 bases between them. This CDR3 is CASSQGGGEPDTEAFF. The DNA of the CDR3 is TGTGCCAGCAGCCAAGGGGGAGGGGAGCCTGACACTGAAGCTTTCTTT.

This clonotype was observed a handful of times. CDR3 DNA sequence: TGTGCCAGCTCGGTGAGCGGGGTTAGCTCTGGGGCCAACGTCCTGACTTTC. It translates to CASSVSGVSSGANVLTF. This rearrangement joins TRBV25-1 to TRBJ2-6, with TRBD2 identical over 7 bases. The CDR3 length is 17 residues. Trimming took 8 bases from V and 0 from J; bases not matched to a gene: 10. Per the germline V gene, CDR1 is MGHDK and CDR2 is SYGVNS.

The chain uses TRBV20-1 and TRBJ2-4; D might be TRBD1 (6 bases). The CDR3 runs to 15 residues. Germline V gene sequence: CDR1 DFQATT, CDR2 SNEGSKA (reference sequence). V gave up 6 bases and J gave up 0 bases, with 15 bases separating them. The CDR3, as DNA: TGCAGTGCGCCCGGACAGCTCTTAGCCAAAAACATTCAGTACTTC. This codes for CSAPGQLLAKNIQYF.